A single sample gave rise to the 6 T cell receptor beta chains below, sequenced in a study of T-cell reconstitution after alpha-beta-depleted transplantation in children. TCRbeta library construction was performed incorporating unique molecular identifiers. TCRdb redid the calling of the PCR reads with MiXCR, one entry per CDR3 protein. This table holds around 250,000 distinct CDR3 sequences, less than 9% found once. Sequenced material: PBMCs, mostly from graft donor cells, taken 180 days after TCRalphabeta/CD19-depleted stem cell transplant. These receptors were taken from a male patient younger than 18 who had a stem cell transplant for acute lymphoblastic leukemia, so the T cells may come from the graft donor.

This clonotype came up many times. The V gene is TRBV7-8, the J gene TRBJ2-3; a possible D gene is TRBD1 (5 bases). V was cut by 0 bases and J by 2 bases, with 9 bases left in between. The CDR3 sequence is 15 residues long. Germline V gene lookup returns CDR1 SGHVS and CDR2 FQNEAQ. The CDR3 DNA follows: TGTGCCAGCAGCTTAGCTGACAGCGACACAGATACGCAGTATTTT. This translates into CASSLADSDTDTQYF.

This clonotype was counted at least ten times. The CDR3 protein is CASSLTVRYEQYF. The CDR3 nucleotides read TGTGCCAGCAGTTTAACAGTACGGTACGAGCAGTACTTC. The rearrangement links TRBV27 to TRBJ2-7, with D unclear. V was clipped by 2 bases and J by 4 bases, with 9 bases between them. In germline, CDR1 is MNHEY, CDR2 SMNVEV (reference sequence). The CDR3 runs to 13 residues.

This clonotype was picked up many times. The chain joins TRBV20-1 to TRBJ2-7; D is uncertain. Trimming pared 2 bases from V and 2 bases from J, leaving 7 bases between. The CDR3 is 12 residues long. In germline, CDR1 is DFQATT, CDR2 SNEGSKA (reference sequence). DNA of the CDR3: TGCAGTGCTAGAAACAGCCCCTACGAGCAGTACTTC. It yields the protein CSARNSPYEQYF.

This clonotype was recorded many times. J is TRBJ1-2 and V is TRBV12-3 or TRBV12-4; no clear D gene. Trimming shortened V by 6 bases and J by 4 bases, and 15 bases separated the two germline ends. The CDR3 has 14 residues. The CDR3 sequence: CASSRPEGSYGYTF. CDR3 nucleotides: TGTGCCAGCAGCAGACCGGAGGGCTCCTATGGCTACACCTTC.

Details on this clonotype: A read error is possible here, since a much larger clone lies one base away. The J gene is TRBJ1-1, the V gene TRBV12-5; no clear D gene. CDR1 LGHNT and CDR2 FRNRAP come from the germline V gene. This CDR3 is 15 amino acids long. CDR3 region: CATGLVRLGGTEAFF. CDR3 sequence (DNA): TGTGCTACTGGTTTGGTACGGCTGGGAGGCACTGAAGCTTTCTTT.

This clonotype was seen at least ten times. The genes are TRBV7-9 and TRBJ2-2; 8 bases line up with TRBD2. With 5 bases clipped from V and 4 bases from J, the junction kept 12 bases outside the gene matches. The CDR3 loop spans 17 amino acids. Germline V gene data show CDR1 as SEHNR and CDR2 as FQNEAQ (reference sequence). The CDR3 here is CASSTRGAGEGTGELFF. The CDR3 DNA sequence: TGTGCCAGCAGCACTCGTGGAGCGGGAGAGGGCACCGGGGAGCTGTTTTTT.